The source of this T cell receptor (beta chain) is a study of vaccination and CD4 T cells after COVID-19. At the level of the study: Post-vaccine specimens were obtained a median 72 days after dose two (range 14 to 241). Study results and limitations: Detection of a median roughly 83% of reactive clones in convalescent patients was confined to the period after vaccination.

Described treatment: roughly 11-day PBMC culture with coronavirus spike peptide pools or control peptides (ViraFEST assay). Cultured CD4+ T-cell DNA underwent Oncomine TCR Beta short-read sequencing. One entry per CDR3 protein, called by TCRdb with MiXCR from the PCR reads. The data contain almost 20,000 distinct CDR3 sequences, over 40% of them singletons. Turning to this clonotype: What it binds is not known.

The CDR3 spans 17 residues. Germline V lookup: CDR1 DFQATT, CDR2 SNEGSKA (reference sequence). V was pared by 3 bases and J by 1 base, with 11 bases of the junction left unmatched. The genes are TRBV20-1 and TRBJ2-3; 9 positions match TRBD2. This sequence originates from a human donor who had recovered from COVID-19. The sequencing input was CD4+ T cells from blood, cultured in vitro. CDR3 coding DNA: TGCAGTGCTAGTACAAGCGGGAGGAAGGGCGGCACAGATACGCAGTATTTT. This encodes CSASTSGRKGGTDTQYF.